The 10 T cell receptor beta chains reported below all come from one sample, sequenced in a study of molecular identifiers for immune sequencing clone quantification. Via MiXCR, TCRdb re-called the PCR reads, giving one row per CDR3 protein. This repertoire shows some 100,000 distinct CDR3 sequences, around 19% found once; its top ten account for 0.7% to 0.95%. The sequenced sample consisted of naive CD8+ T cells from blood, with Jurkat cell RNA spiked in. Described subset: FACS-sorted CD8+CD4-CCR7+CD45RA+ naive T cells. These receptors came from a human donor in good health. Some libraries in this study had Jurkat cell RNA spiked in.

This clonotype has a count of ten or more. This sequence joins TRBV5-1 and TRBJ2-5; the D is unclear. The germline V gene has CDR1 SGHRS and CDR2 YFSETQ. V lost 4 bases, J lost 1 base, and 8 bases lay in between. The CDR3 consists of 13 residues. The CDR3 spells CASSKNLQETQYF. CDR3 in DNA: TGCGCCAGCAGCAAGAACCTCCAAGAGACCCAGTACTTC.

This clonotype was observed many times. V is TRBV20-1 and J is TRBJ2-3; D might be TRBD2 (6 bases). V lost 1 base, J lost 4 bases, and 12 bases lay in between. The CDR3 totals 14 residues. Looked up from germline, CDR1 is DFQATT and CDR2 is SNEGSKA (reference sequence). The CDR3 region has the DNA TGCAGTGCTAGAGCTTGGGACTCCGCAGATACGCAGTATTTT. As protein: CSARAWDSADTQYF.

This clonotype was counted ten times or more. CDR3 amino acids: CASIQSDSYEQYF. CDR3 in DNA: TGTGCCAGTATACAAAGCGATTCCTACGAGCAGTACTTC. This chain uses TRBV2 with TRBJ2-7; D call uncertain. V lost 9 bases and J 1 base, leaving 13 bases between the germline ends. The CDR3 runs to 13 residues. In germline, CDR1 is SNHLY, CDR2 FYNNEI.

At least ten counts were recorded for this clonotype. The V call is TRBV6-5, the J call TRBJ2-2, with 8 positions matching TRBD1. After removal of 5 bases from V and 4 bases from J, the junction contained 6 bases not matched to a gene. The germline gives CDR1 MNHEY, CDR2 SVGAGI. The CDR3 has 15 residues. CDR3 loop: CASSQNRGSTGELFF. CDR3 in DNA: TGTGCCAGCAGTCAAAACAGGGGGTCCACCGGGGAGCTGTTTTTT.

V is TRBV28 and J is TRBJ2-3, with D possibly matching TRBD2 (6 bases). CDR1 is MDHEN, CDR2 SYDVKM, per germline. The CDR3 has 16 amino acids. The V gene lost 3 bases and the J gene lost 2 bases, with 15 bases spanning the gap. The CDR3 protein is CASSLDLGRDTDTQYF. CDR3 in DNA: TGTGCCAGCAGTTTGGATCTCGGGCGGGACACAGATACGCAGTATTTT.

This clonotype was recorded many times. J is TRBJ2-2 and V is TRBV7-9, with D possibly being TRBD2 (5 bases). CDR3 length equals 17 residues. Germline loops: CDR1 SEHNR, CDR2 FQNEAQ (reference sequence). The V gene lost 6 bases and the J gene lost 6 bases, with 23 bases spanning the gap. The CDR3 DNA is TGTGCCAGCAGTTCACCCCCCCGAGGGAGTTACGCCGGGGAGCTGTTTTTT. Its protein is CASSSPPRGSYAGELFF.

This clonotype showed up many times. The V call is TRBV27, the J call TRBJ2-6; D is ambiguous. V was pared by 5 bases and J by 0 bases, with 5 bases between. Germline CDR1 reads MNHEY; CDR2 reads SMNVEV (reference sequence). The length of the CDR3 is 14 residues. In DNA form, the CDR3 reads TGTGCCAGCAGTCCGGACTCTGGGGCCAACGTCCTGACTTTC. This translates into CASSPDSGANVLTF.

In its sample, this clonotype was seen many times. The chain links TRBV27 to TRBJ1-1, with 9 bases matching TRBD1. Germline trimming cut 5 bases from V and 6 bases from J; bases unmatched to any gene: 7. Germline values: CDR1 MNHEY, CDR2 SMNVEV (reference sequence). CDR3 length: 14 residues. The CDR3 DNA reads as TGTGCCAGCAGTGATTGGACAGGGGCGCCTGAAGCTTTCTTT. It translates to CASSDWTGAPEAFF.

In this sample, this clonotype turned up many times. The rearrangement uses TRBV7-9 and TRBJ2-2; no clear D. Germline lookup yields CDR1 SEHNR and CDR2 FQNEAQ (reference sequence). V shed 5 bases and J shed 0 bases, with 10 bases lying between them. The CDR3 runs 15 residues. In DNA, the CDR3 is TGTGCCAGCAGCCCCTCCCCTGCGAACACCGGGGAGCTGTTTTTT. It specifies CASSPSPANTGELFF.

A remark on this clonotype: This sequence may be a read error, since a much larger clone differs from it by one base. CDR3 loop: CASSGGHSCEQYF. The CDR3 nucleotides are TGTGCCTCGTCCGGGGGGCACTCCTGCGAGCAGTACTTC. This sequence joins TRBV9 and TRBJ2-7, with D possibly TRBD2 on 7 matching bases. Germline CDR1 is SGDLS and CDR2 is YYNGEE. This CDR3 is built from 13 residues.